This T cell receptor beta chain was retrieved from a study of T cells after yellow fever vaccination. As for the study in general: Some fractions had low cell numbers, and these were prepared with SMART-Seq v4 Ultra Low Input.

TCRdb used MiXCR to reprocess the 5' RACE reads, holding one entry per CDR3 protein. The sample gives roughly 330,000 distinct CDR3 sequences, almost 4% of which show up once; 24% is in the top ten. The study, taken as a whole, reports: Most primary-vaccination clones recurred post-booster (approximately 95% CD4, over 70% CD8). FACS-sorted repertoires might harbor abundant contaminating clonotypes from the bulk population. A minor fraction of clonotypes spanned both CD4 and CD8 compartments.

This clonotype has ten or more counts. Its antigen remains unidentified. This CDR3 comprises 14 residues. With V trimmed by 4 bases and J by 1 base, 1 base remained unmatched. The germline V gene has CDR1 MNHNS and CDR2 SASEGT. V and J are TRBV6-1 and TRBJ2-3; 8 bases align to TRBD2. The source of this sequence is a young man who received the YFV17D yellow fever vaccine. The material was PBMCs, obtained 5 days after the yellow fever booster vaccination. The CDR3 DNA sequence: TGTGCCAGCAGTGCGGGGGGGGGCACAGATACGCAGTATTTT. Translated: CASSAGGGTDTQYF.